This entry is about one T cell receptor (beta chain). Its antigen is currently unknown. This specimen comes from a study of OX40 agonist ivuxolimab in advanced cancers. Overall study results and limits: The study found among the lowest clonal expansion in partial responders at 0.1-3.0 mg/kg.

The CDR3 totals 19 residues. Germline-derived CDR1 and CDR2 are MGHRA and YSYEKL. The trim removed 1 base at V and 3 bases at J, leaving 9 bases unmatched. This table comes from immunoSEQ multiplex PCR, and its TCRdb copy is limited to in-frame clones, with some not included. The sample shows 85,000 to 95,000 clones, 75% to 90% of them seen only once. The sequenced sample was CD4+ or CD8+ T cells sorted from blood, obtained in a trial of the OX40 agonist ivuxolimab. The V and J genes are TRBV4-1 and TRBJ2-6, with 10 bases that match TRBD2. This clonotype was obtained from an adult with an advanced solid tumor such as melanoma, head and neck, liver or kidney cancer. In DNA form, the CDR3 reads TGCGCCAGCAGCCAAGGAACTAGCGGGGAATTTGGTGGGGCCAACGTCCTGACTTTC. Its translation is CASSQGTSGEFGGANVLTF.